The entry below gives a single T cell receptor beta chain sequence along with its context. This entry comes from a study of blood T cell repertoires in COVID-19. Study information: The cDNA or gDNA used as material had been derived from T cells, B-cell-depleted T cells, or PBMCs.

The CDR3 spans 14 residues. Germline CDR1 is SQVTM and CDR2 is ANQGSEA. Trimming cost V 6 bases and J 6 bases; bases outside gene matches: 13. Measured with immunoSEQ multiplex PCR; TCRdb has only the in-frame clones, and not every one. The sample records approximately 470,000 clones, 80% to 90% being singletons. The sequenced sample was peripheral blood. The clonotype was recovered from a human donor in a cohort sampled during active COVID-19. The chain carries TRBV29-1 and TRBJ1-1, with 7 bases that match TRBD1. CDR3 DNA: TGCAGCGTCCTCATGACAGGGTCGACTGCTGAAGCTTTCTTT. Residues: CSVLMTGSTAEAFF.